Listed here are 11 T cell receptor beta chains from one sample, sequenced in a study of T cell responses to AZD1222 COVID-19 vaccine (dated by TCRdb to the early 2020s). This sample's time point label indicates: baseline before first vaccination. The library relied on the immunoSEQ multiplex PCR assay. As stored in TCRdb, this immuneACCESS dataset retains in-frame rearrangements with V and J assigned. A fraction of the clones does not appear; measured against another copy, unresolved V genes explain less than half of the discrepancy, and the remainder lacks a known reason. The sample contains roughly 100,000 clones, over 75% of them found a single time. The ten largest clonotypes hold about 2.7% of the sample. The sample was peripheral blood, taken on day 0 of AZD1222 vaccination. Source of these receptors: an adult in good health.

This chain links TRBV28 with TRBJ1-5; no reliable D call. The CDR3 runs 14 residues. The germline V gene encodes CDR1 MDHEN and CDR2 SYDVKM. Trimming stripped 7 bases from V and 3 bases from J, with 13 bases between. CDR3 DNA sequence: TGTGCCAGCACCTTGGCTGGGGACAATCAGCCCCAGCATTTT. Its translation: CASTLAGDNQPQHF.

V and J are TRBV25-1 and TRBJ1-1, with D hard to call. This CDR3 has 11 amino acids. Germline CDR1 and CDR2: MGHDK and SYGVNS. V dropped 7 bases and J dropped 3 bases, with 6 bases sitting between them. The CDR3 sequence is CASKRDTEAFF. For the CDR3, the DNA is TGTGCCAGCAAGAGAGACACTGAAGCTTTCTTT.

This clone has just one count. The J gene is TRBJ2-5, the V gene TRBV5-8; no reliable D call. This CDR3 is 15 amino acids long. Germline CDR1 SGHTS, CDR2 YDEGEE. V lost 3 bases, J lost 4 bases, and 16 bases lay in between. Here the CDR3 reads CASSSIAGPVETQYF. In DNA, the CDR3 is TGTGCCAGCAGCTCGATAGCCGGGCCGGTAGAGACCCAGTACTTC. Looking up the rest from reference TRBV5-8 and TRBJ2-5 gives the full variable domain: EAGVTQSPTHLIKTRGQQATLRCSPISGHTSVYWYQQALGLGLQFLLWYDEGEERNRGNFPPRFSGRQFPNYSSELNVNALELEDSALYLCASSSIAGPVETQYFGPGTRLLVL.

V and J are TRBV6-2 or TRBV6-3 and TRBJ2-4; 11 bases agree with TRBD1. V gave up 5 bases and J gave up 9 bases; unmatched junction bases: 3. Looked up from germline, CDR1 is MNHEY and CDR2 is SVGEGT. The CDR3 spans 13 residues. Written as DNA, the CDR3 is TGTGCCAGCAGTACCGGGACAGGGGGCATTCAGTACTTC. It encodes CASSTGTGGIQYF.

The chain joins TRBV5-4 to TRBJ1-6, with D tentatively TRBD1 (6 bases). Trimming left V 0 bases short and J 8 bases short, with 9 bases between. Germline assignment: CDR1 SGHNT and CDR2 YYREEE (reference sequence). The CDR3 spans 14 residues. CDR3 coding DNA: TGTGCCAGCAGCTTGGCAGGGGATCATTCACCCCTCCACTTT. This translates into CASSLAGDHSPLHF.

The chain links TRBV19 to TRBJ1-4, with D possibly being TRBD1 (5 bases). V lost 4 bases and J 7 bases, leaving 16 bases between the germline ends. The germline V gene has CDR1 LNHDA and CDR2 SQIVND (reference sequence). The CDR3 spans 15 residues. CDR3 in amino acids: CASSTDSGWGEKLFF. The CDR3 bases are TGTGCCAGTAGTACAGACAGCGGCTGGGGTGAAAAACTGTTTTTT. Based on the CDR3 plus reference TRBV19 and TRBJ1-4, the full variable domain is DGGITQSPKYLFRKEGQNVTLSCEQNLNHDAMYWYRQDPGQGLRLIYYSQIVNDFQKGDIAEGYSVSREKKESFPLTVTSAQKNPTAFYLCASSTDSGWGEKLFFGSGTQLSVL.

V gene TRBV15 combines with J gene TRBJ2-1; D is tentatively TRBD1 or TRBD2 (7 bases each). The germline gives CDR1 LNHNV, CDR2 YYDKDF (reference sequence). The CDR3 is 16 residues long. The V end was cut by 3 bases, the J end by 5 bases, with 17 bases between. CDR3 protein: CATSRGGGQYNNEQFF. In DNA form, the CDR3 reads TGTGCCACCAGCAGGGGAGGGGGACAGTATAACAATGAGCAGTTCTTC.

This sequence joins TRBV10-3 and TRBJ1-6, with TRBD1 identical over 7 bases. The CDR3 totals 18 residues. With 3 bases clipped from V and 10 bases from J, the junction kept 18 bases outside the gene matches. The germline V gene has CDR1 ENHRY and CDR2 SYGVKD. CDR3 nucleotides: TGTGCCATCAGTGAACACTCGACAGGGTCGGGAAATCGGTCACCCCTCCACTTT. This sequence encodes CAISEHSTGSGNRSPLHF.

The J gene is TRBJ2-1, the V gene TRBV7-9; TRBD1 aligns across 8 bases. V trimming: 8 bases; J trimming: 12 bases; junction bases outside the gene matches: 12. This CDR3 has 13 amino acids. CDR1 SEHNR and CDR2 FQNEAQ come from the germline V gene (reference sequence). The CDR3 loop is CASCPGQAGTQFF. CDR3 nucleotide sequence: TGTGCCAGCTGTCCGGGACAGGCAGGAACGCAGTTCTTC. The whole variable domain, remainder taken from reference TRBV7-9 and TRBJ2-1, is DTGVSQNPRHKITKRGQNVTFRCDPISEHNRLYWYRQTLGQGPEFLTYFQNEAQLEKSRLLSDRFSAERPKGSFSTLEIQRTEQGDSAMYLCASCPGQAGTQFFGPGTRLTVL.

This rearrangement joins TRBV7-8 to TRBJ2-1; D tentatively reads TRBD1 or TRBD2 (5 bases each). CDR3 size: 16 residues. From germline, CDR1 is SGHVS and CDR2 FQNEAQ. Trimming took off 1 base at V and 0 bases at J, with 10 bases between the two ends. CDR3 nucleotides: TGTGCCAGCAGCTTAGAGAGGGGATTCTCCTACAATGAGCAGTTCTTC. It encodes CASSLERGFSYNEQFF.

The chain has TRBV10-3 and TRBJ1-4; TRBD1 matches at 8 bases. Trimming at V came to 5 bases and at J to 3 bases, leaving 5 bases not matched to a gene. The CDR3 is 15 amino acids. Germline CDR1 ENHRY, CDR2 SYGVKD. The CDR3 protein is CAISPRTGPNEKLFF. The CDR3 DNA is TGTGCCATCAGTCCAAGGACAGGGCCTAATGAAAAACTGTTTTTT.